This T cell receptor (beta chain) was retrieved from a study of T cell repertoires in cytomegalovirus infection. About the research overall: CMV infection together with matching HLA type was indicated by public TCR beta signatures.

General study points: Across the ex vivo response, the dominant clonotypes were HLA-C-restricted CMV-specific TCR beta clonotypes. Frequencies of public TCR beta families were cumulated, and this identified carriers of CMV plus the relevant HLA.

This clonotype appeared a few times. Its antigen is unidentified. This CDR3 spans 15 amino acids. V was trimmed by 8 bases and J by 4 bases, leaving 19 bases between them. A single record per CDR3 protein comes from TCRdb applying MiXCR to the reads. The sample consists of some 400,000 distinct CDR3 sequences, approximately 31% of them appearing once. The TCR comes from a human donor in good health (CMV status not recorded). Some clones in this sample may be carry-over from other donors' samples. The sequencing input was PBMCs. The J gene is TRBJ1-3, the V gene TRBV5-3; tentatively, D is TRBD1 (5 bases). TRBV5-3 is marked as an open reading frame, function uncertain. The CDR3 sequence: CASSGDHGTGNTIYF. The DNA of the CDR3 is TGTGCCAGCAGCGGGGACCACGGGACGGGAAACACCATATATTTT.